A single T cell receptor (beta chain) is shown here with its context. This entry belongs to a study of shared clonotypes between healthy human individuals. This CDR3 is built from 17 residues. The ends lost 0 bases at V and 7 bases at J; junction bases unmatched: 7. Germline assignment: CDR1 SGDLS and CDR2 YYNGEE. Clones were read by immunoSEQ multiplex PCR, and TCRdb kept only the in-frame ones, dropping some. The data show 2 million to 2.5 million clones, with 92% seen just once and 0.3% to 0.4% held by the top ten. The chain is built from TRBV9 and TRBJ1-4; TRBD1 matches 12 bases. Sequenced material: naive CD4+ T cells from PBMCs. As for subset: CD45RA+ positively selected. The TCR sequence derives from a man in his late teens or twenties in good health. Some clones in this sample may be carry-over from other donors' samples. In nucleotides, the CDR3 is TGTGCCAGCAGCGTAGGGGACAGGGGGCTTAGGGGTGAAAAACTGTTTTTT. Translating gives CASSVGDRGLRGEKLFF.